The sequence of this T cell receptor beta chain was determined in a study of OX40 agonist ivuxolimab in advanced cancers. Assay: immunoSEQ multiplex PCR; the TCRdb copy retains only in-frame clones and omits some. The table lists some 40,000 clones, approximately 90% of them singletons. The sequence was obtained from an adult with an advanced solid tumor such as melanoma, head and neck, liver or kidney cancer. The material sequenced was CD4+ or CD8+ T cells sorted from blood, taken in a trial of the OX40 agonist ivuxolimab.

The CDR3 is CASSTDRGTDTQYF. CDR3 nucleotides: TGTGCCAGTAGTACGGACAGGGGAACAGATACGCAGTATTTT. This chain links TRBV19 with TRBJ2-3; TRBD1 matches 9 bases. V dropped 4 bases and J dropped 3; count of bases not matched to a gene: 2. The CDR3 is 14 residues long. Germline CDR1 reads LNHDA; CDR2 reads SQIVND (reference sequence).